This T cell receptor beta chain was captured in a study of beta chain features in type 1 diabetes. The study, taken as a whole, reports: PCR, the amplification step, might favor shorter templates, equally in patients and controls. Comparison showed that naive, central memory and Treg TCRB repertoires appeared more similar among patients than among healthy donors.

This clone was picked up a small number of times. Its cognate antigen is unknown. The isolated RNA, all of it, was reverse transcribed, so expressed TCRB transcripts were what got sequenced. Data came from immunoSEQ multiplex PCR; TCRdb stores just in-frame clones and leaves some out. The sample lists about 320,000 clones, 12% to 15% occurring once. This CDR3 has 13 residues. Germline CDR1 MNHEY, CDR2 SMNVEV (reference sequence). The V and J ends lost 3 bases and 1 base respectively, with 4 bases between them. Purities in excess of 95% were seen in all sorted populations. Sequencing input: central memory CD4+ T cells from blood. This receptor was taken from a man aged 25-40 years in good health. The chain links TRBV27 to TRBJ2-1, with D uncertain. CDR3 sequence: CASSFRSYNEQFF. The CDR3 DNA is TGTGCCAGCAGTTTTAGGTCCTACAATGAGCAGTTCTTC.